This is a list of T cell receptor beta chains from one sample in a study of blood T cell repertoires in COVID-19. Produced via immunoSEQ multiplex PCR; TCRdb's table is partial and in-frame only. The profile shows some 170,000 clones, about nine tenths of them singletons. Sequencing input: peripheral blood. The receptors were sampled from a man between 60 and 75 years old with active or convalescent COVID-19. CDR3s include the opening cysteine and the closing phenylalanine or tryptophan. The order of the fields is V gene, clone size, D gene, J gene, CDR3 DNA, CDR3 protein. D genes are given only for firm matches. Clone size, where shown, is once, few, many, or a class for clones that have expanded.

TRBV3-1/TRBV3-2	.	TRBD1	TRBJ2-1	TGTGCCAGCAGCCAAGATGAGGGACAGGGGGCTCGCGATGAGCAGTTCTTC	CASSQDEGQGARDEQFF
TRBV20-1	.	.	TRBJ2-3	TGCAGTGCTAGTGAGTCCCTAGCGAGCACAGATACGCAGTATTTT	CSASESLASTDTQYF
TRBV5-8	.	TRBD1	TRBJ2-5	TGTGCCAGCAGCCCGACAGGGGGAGTGGAGACCCAGTACTTC	CASSPTGGVETQYF
TRBV13	.	.	TRBJ1-2	TGTGCCAGCAGCCCCCGCGTGGTAAACTATGGCTACACCTTC	CASSPRVVNYGYTF
TRBV5-6	.	TRBD1	TRBJ1-2	TGTGCCAGCAGCCTGACAGGGGGCGAGTTTGGCTACACCTTC	CASSLTGGEFGYTF
TRBV6-4	.	.	TRBJ1-2	TGTGCCAGCAGTGAGCAGGGCTCCTATGGCTACACCTTC	CASSEQGSYGYTF
TRBV7-9	.	TRBD1	TRBJ1-4	TGTGCCAGCAGCTTATGGGGGACAGGGGATGAAAAACTGTTTTTT	CASSLWGTGDEKLFF
TRBV29-1	.	.	TRBJ1-6	TGCAGCGTTAAAGCCTCTTATAATTCACCCCTCCACTTT	CSVKASYNSPLHF
TRBV29-1	.	.	TRBJ1-2	TGCAGCGTTGCTATGGGCGCTGGCTATGGCTACACCTTC	CSVAMGAGYGYTF
TRBV5-1	.	.	TRBJ2-7	TGCGCCAGCAGCTTAGAAGGGAGCTCCTACGAGCAGTACTTC	CASSLEGSSYEQYF
TRBV10-2	.	TRBD2	TRBJ2-1	TGCGCCAGCAGTCACCCGGGACTAGCGGACTACAATGAGCAGTTCTTC	CASSHPGLADYNEQFF
TRBV7-2	.	.	TRBJ1-1	TGTGCCAGCAGCTCCCGTCCCAGGGGAAACACTGAAGCTTTCTTT	CASSSRPRGNTEAFF
TRBV5-5	.	TRBD1	TRBJ1-6	TGTGCCAGCAGCTGGACAGGGATTGATTCACCCCTCCACTTT	CASSWTGIDSPLHF
TRBV6-5	.	.	TRBJ1-1	TGTGCCAGCAGTTTTTCCCAAACCCAGGGGAACACTGAAGCTTTCTTT	CASSFSQTQGNTEAFF
TRBV7-9	.	TRBD1	TRBJ2-1	TGTGCCAGCAGCTTACCGGGACAGGCTTACAATGAGCAGTTCTTC	CASSLPGQAYNEQFF
TRBV10-3	.	.	TRBJ2-1	TGTGCCATCGCCACAGGGTTAAATGAGCAGTTCTTC	CAIATGLNEQFF
TRBV7-9	.	TRBD1	TRBJ1-1	TGTGCCAGCAGCCCAGACAGGGGGATTATGAACACTGAAGCTTTCTTT	CASSPDRGIMNTEAFF
TRBV7-9	.	.	TRBJ2-3	TGTGCCAGCAGCTTAGAAGTCAGGGGAAGCACAGATACGCAGTATTTT	CASSLEVRGSTDTQYF
TRBV3-1/TRBV3-2	once	TRBD1	TRBJ1-3	TGTGCCAGCAGTCAACAGGGGGCAGGTGGAAACACCATATATTTT	CASSQQGAGGNTIYF
TRBV6-6	once	.	TRBJ1-1	TGTGCCAGCAGTTACCCCTCACGAGGGGGGGACACTGAAGCTTTCTTT	CASSYPSRGGDTEAFF